Listed here are 11 T cell receptor beta chains from one sample, sequenced in a study of T cells in Graves' hyperthyroidism and ophthalmopathy. The TCR beta CDR3 regions underwent amplification using RNA transcripts as the source. RT-PCR in the first round (using the HTBI primer set) targeted the TCR CDR3. TCRdb analysed the multiplex PCR reads with MiXCR anew, one entry per CDR3 protein. The sample has approximately 430,000 distinct CDR3 sequences, roughly 14% seen once. The sample consisted of blood. These receptors all come from a woman between 18 and 29 years old with Graves' hyperthyroidism.

Only a few counts were recorded for this clonotype. The V and J genes are TRBV6-1 and TRBJ1-4, with a weak D call TRBD1 (5 bases). The CDR3 spans 14 residues. Germline values: CDR1 MNHNS, CDR2 SASEGT. Trimming pared 5 bases from V and 5 bases from J, leaving 12 bases between. CDR3 sequence: CASSRTKGNEKLFF. CDR3 nucleotide sequence: TGTGCCAGCAGTCGTACGAAGGGGAATGAAAAACTGTTTTTT.

This clonotype was detected a few times. V is TRBV5-4 and J is TRBJ1-2; unclear D gene. The CDR3 runs 15 residues. Trimming removed 4 bases at V and 3 bases at J, with 16 bases between. CDR1 and CDR2 from the germline V gene are SGHNT and YYREEE (reference sequence). Written as DNA, the CDR3 is TGTGCCAGCAGCAGCTCCCCGAAGGCCCACTATGGCTACACCTTC. Its protein is CASSSSPKAHYGYTF. The full variable domain, completed using reference TRBV5-4 and TRBJ1-2, is ETGVTQSPTHLIKTRGQQVTLRCSSQSGHNTVSWYQQALGQGPQFIFQYYREEENGRGNFPPRFSGLQFPNYSSELNVNALELDDSALYLCASSSSPKAHYGYTFGSGTRLTVV.

This clonotype was observed many times. This chain joins TRBV11-2 and TRBJ2-2; D may be TRBD2 (5 bases). Germline CDR1 reads SGHAT; CDR2 reads FQNNGV. V gave up 3 bases and J gave up 8 bases, with 19 bases separating them. This CDR3 contains 16 residues. In DNA form, the CDR3 reads TGTGCCAGCAGCTTGAAAACAGCGGAGTTAGGAGGGGAGCTGTTTTTT. It codes for CASSLKTAELGGELFF.

The chain is built from TRBV11-1 and TRBJ2-1, with 10 bases fitting TRBD2. The ends lost 4 bases at V and 9 bases at J; junction bases unmatched: 6. This CDR3 comprises 14 residues. Germline CDR1 is SGHAT and CDR2 is FQDESV (reference sequence). CDR3 protein: CASSSWTSGGEQFF. Written as DNA, the CDR3 is TGTGCCAGCAGCTCGTGGACTAGCGGCGGTGAGCAGTTCTTC.

This clonotype was observed at least ten times. This chain links TRBV30 with TRBJ1-6; no clear D gene. Trimming pared 0 bases from V and 9 bases from J, leaving 12 bases between. Germline V gene lookup returns CDR1 GTSNPN and CDR2 SVGIG (reference sequence). This CDR3 contains 14 residues. Written as DNA, the CDR3 is TGTGCCTGGAGTGTAGACGACGGGATTTCACCCCTCCACTTT. Translated: CAWSVDDGISPLHF.

This clonotype has a count of ten or more. The chain is built from TRBV7-2 and TRBJ2-7, with 7 positions matching TRBD2. Germline V gives CDR1 SGHTA, CDR2 FQGNSA. Trimming at V came to 1 base and at J to 7 bases, leaving 10 bases not matched to a gene. The CDR3 is made up of 15 amino acids. CDR3 nucleotides: TGTGCCAGCAGCTTAGAGTCTAGCGGCAGCAGGGAGCAGTACTTC. Translation gives CASSLESSGSREQYF.

This sequence joins TRBV11-2 and TRBJ2-1; 7 bases align to TRBD2. After removal of 2 bases from V and 9 bases from J, the junction contained 7 bases not matched to a gene. Germline lookup yields CDR1 SGHAT and CDR2 FQNNGV. The CDR3 is 14 residues long. CDR3: CASSLLRGSREQFF. CDR3 DNA: TGTGCCAGCAGCTTATTGCGGGGGAGCCGTGAGCAGTTCTTC.

This clonotype occurred many times. V usage is TRBV4-1 and J usage is TRBJ2-3; perhaps D is TRBD1 or TRBD2 (5 bases each). The V end lost 4 bases, the J end lost 0 bases, and 14 bases lay between the germline ends. This CDR3 is built from 16 residues. Germline CDR1 reads MGHRA; CDR2 reads YSYEKL. CDR3 sequence (DNA): TGCGCCAGCAGCCCGACCTGGGACCGCAGCACAGATACGCAGTATTTT. It encodes CASSPTWDRSTDTQYF.

The CDR3 sequence: CASSPDGDQPQHF. The CDR3 DNA follows: TGCGCCAGCAGCCCAGATGGGGATCAGCCCCAGCATTTT. The V gene is TRBV5-1, the J gene TRBJ1-5, with no clear D. Germline CDR1 SGHRS, CDR2 YFSETQ. V shed 4 bases and J shed 5 bases, with 10 bases lying between them. This CDR3 has 13 residues. Together with reference TRBV5-1 and TRBJ1-5, the CDR3 gives the full variable domain: KAGVTQTPRYLIKTRGQQVTLSCSPISGHRSVSWYQQTPGQGLQFLFEYFSETQRNKGNFPGRFSGRQFSNSRSEMNVSTLELGDSALYLCASSPDGDQPQHFGDGTRLSIL.

The chain joins TRBV5-6 to TRBJ2-3; 10 positions agree with TRBD2. V dropped 4 bases and J dropped 4; count of bases not matched to a gene: 9. The germline V gene has CDR1 SGHDT and CDR2 YYEEEE. The CDR3 is 16 residues long. Here the CDR3 reads CASSGGLATFADTQYF. CDR3 bases: TGTGCCAGCAGCGGGGGACTAGCGACTTTCGCAGATACGCAGTATTTT.

This clonotype was counted ten times or more. V is TRBV11-2 and J is TRBJ2-4; D may be TRBD2 (5 bases). The V end was cut by 4 bases, the J end by 0 bases, with 13 bases between. CDR1 and CDR2 (germline): SGHAT, FQNNGV. This CDR3 comprises 16 residues. The CDR3 loop is CASSSSGNQAKNIQYF. In DNA form, the CDR3 reads TGTGCCAGCAGCTCCTCCGGGAACCAAGCCAAAAACATTCAGTACTTC.